This T cell receptor beta chain was sequenced in a study of OX40 agonist ivuxolimab in advanced cancers. Across the whole study: As their treatment, patients were administered ivuxolimab, an agonistic anti-OX40 (CD134) antibody. The study, taken as a whole, reports: More expanded clones were seen, on average, in CD8+ T cells than in CD4+.

Clones were read by immunoSEQ multiplex PCR, and TCRdb kept only the in-frame ones, dropping some. Found here are some 51,000 clones, approximately 86% of them singletons; the top ten hold approximately 13%. Looked up from germline, CDR1 is LNHDA and CDR2 is SQIVND (reference sequence). The CDR3 spans 12 residues. V shed 2 bases and J shed 4 bases, with 6 bases lying between them. A note on this clone: Its antigen is as yet unknown.

The sample consisted of CD4+ or CD8+ T cells sorted from blood, taken in a trial of the OX40 agonist ivuxolimab. The receptor was derived from an adult with an advanced solid tumor such as melanoma, head and neck, liver or kidney cancer. The gene calls are TRBV19 and TRBJ2-7; D is ambiguous. The CDR3 here is CASSIRGYEQYF. The CDR3 DNA sequence: TGTGCCAGTAGTATACGTGGGTACGAGCAGTACTTC.